This T cell receptor beta chain was recovered during a study of molecular identifiers for immune sequencing clone quantification. The germline gives CDR1 SQVTM, CDR2 ANQGSEA. The CDR3 extends over 10 amino acids. Of note for this clonotype: One junction end disagrees with the germline gene, perhaps due to a read error.

Each CDR3 protein is one row after TCRdb ran MiXCR on the PCR reads. The sample includes approximately 500,000 distinct CDR3 sequences, about 25% of them seen just once. The sample taken for sequencing was naive CD8+ T cells from blood, with Jurkat cell RNA spiked in. The subset denotes: FACS-sorted CD8+CD4-CCR7+CD45RA+ naive T cells. This TCR was sampled from a human donor in good health. Some libraries in this study had Jurkat cell RNA spiked in. The chain uses TRBV29-1 and TRBJ1-1; D remains ambiguous. CDR3 amino acids: CSADIDEALF. In DNA, the CDR3 is TGCAGCGCTGACATAGATGAAGCTCTCTTT.